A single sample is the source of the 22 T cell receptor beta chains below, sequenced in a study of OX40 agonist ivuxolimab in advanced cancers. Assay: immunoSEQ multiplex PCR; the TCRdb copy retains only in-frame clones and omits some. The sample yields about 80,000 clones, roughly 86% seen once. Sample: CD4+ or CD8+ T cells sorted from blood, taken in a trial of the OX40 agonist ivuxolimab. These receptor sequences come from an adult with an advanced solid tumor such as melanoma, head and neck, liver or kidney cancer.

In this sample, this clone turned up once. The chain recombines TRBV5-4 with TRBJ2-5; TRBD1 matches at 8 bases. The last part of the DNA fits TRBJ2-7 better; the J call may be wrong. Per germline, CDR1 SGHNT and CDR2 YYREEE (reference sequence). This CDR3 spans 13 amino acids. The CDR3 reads CASSRTGSNEQYF. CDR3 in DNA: TGTGCCAGCAGCCGGACAGGGTCCAACGAGCAGTACTTC.

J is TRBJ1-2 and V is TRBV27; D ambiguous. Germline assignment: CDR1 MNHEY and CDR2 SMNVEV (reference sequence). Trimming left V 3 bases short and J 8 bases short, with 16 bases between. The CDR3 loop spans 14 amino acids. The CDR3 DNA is TGTGCCAGCAGTTTCACCCGTGGTGGTGCGGGCTACACCTTC. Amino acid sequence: CASSFTRGGAGYTF.

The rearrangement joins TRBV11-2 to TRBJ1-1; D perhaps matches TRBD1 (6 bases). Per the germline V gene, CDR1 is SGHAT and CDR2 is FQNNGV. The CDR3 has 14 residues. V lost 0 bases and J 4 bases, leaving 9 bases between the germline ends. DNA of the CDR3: TGTGCCAGCAGCTTAGACAGGGGCAGCACTGAAGCTTTCTTT. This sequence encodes CASSLDRGSTEAFF.

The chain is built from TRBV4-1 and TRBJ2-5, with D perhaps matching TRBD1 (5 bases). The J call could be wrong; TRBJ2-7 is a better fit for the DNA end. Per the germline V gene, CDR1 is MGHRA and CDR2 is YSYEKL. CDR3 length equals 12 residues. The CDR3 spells CASGDSSYEQYF. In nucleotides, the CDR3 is TGCGCCAGCGGAGACAGTTCCTACGAGCAGTACTTC.

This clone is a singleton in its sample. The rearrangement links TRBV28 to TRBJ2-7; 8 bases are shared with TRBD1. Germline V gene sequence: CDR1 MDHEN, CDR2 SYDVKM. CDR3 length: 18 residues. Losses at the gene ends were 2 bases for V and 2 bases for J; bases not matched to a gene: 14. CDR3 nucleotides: TGTGCCAGCAGTTTAGTTTATCCGACAGGGGTCCCTCCCTACGAGCAGTACTTC. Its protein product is CASSLVYPTGVPPYEQYF.

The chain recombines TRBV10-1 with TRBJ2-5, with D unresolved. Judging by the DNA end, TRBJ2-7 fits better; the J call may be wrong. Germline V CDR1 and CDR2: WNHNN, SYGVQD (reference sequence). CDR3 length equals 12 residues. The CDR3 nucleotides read TGCGCCAGCAGTGAGGCCGTATACGAGCAGTACTTC. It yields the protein CASSEAVYEQYF.

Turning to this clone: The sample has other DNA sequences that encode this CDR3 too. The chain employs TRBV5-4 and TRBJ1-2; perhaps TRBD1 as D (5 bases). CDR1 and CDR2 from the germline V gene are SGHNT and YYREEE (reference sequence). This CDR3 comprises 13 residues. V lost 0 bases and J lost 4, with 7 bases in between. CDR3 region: CASSLVGVYGYTF. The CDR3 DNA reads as TGTGCCAGCAGCTTGGTGGGGGTCTATGGCTACACCTTC.

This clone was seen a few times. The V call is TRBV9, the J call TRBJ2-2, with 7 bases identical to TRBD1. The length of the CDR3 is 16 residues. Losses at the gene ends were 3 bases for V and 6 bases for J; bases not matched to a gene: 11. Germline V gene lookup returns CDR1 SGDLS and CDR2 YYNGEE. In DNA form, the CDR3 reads TGTGCCAGCAGCGAGGGACAGCCTATTCCCGCCGGGGAGCTGTTTTTT. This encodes CASSEGQPIPAGELFF.

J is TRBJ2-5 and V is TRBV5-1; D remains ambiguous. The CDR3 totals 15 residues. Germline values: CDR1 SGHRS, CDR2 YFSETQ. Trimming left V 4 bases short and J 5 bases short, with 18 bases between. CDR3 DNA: TGCGCCAGCAGCCCCTCCTCCATCGCCCGGGAGACCCAGTACTTC. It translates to CASSPSSIARETQYF.

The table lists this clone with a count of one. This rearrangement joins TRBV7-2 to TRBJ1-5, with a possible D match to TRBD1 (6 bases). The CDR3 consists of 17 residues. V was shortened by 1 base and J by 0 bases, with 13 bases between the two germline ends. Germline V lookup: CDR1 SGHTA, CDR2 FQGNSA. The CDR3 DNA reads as TGTGCCAGCAGCTTAGGGGGGACAAGATATAGCAATCAGCCCCAGCATTTT. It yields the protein CASSLGGTRYSNQPQHF.

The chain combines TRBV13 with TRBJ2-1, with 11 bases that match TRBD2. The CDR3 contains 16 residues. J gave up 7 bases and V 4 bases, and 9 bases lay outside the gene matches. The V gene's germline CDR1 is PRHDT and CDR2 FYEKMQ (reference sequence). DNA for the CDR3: TGTGCCAGCAGCTCCACTAGCGGGAGAGGAAGGAATGAGCAGTTCTTC. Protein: CASSSTSGRGRNEQFF.

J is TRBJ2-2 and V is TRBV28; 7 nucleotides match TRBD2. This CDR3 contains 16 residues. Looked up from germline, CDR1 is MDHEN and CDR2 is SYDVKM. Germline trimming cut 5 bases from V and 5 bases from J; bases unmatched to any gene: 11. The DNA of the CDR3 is TGTGCCAGCAGTCTGGGGGGGAATGCGAGGACCGGGGAGCTGTTTTTT. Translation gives CASSLGGNARTGELFF.

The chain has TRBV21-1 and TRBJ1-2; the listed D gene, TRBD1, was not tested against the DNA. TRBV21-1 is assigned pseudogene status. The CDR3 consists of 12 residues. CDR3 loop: CVRQGAFYGYTF. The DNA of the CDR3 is TGCGTCAGGCAGGGGGCATTCTATGGCTACACCTTC.

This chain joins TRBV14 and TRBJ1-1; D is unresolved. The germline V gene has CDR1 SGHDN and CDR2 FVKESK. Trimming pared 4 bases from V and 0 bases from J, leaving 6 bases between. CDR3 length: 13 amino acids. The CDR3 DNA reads TGTGCCAGCAGCCCACAACTGAACACTGAAGCTTTCTTT. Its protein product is CASSPQLNTEAFF.

CDR3: CASSEGPYNEQFF. The CDR3 bases are TGTGCCAGCAGTGAGGGGCCATACAATGAGCAGTTCTTC. The chain links TRBV2 to TRBJ2-1; D is possibly TRBD1 (5 bases). This CDR3 has 13 residues. Germline V gives CDR1 SNHLY, CDR2 FYNNEI. The V end was cut by 3 bases, the J end by 4 bases, with 7 bases between.

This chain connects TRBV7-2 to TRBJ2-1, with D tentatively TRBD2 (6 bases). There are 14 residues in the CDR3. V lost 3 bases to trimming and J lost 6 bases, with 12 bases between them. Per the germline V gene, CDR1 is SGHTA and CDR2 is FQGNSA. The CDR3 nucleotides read TGTGCCAGCAGCTTTAGTGGGACTCCCAATGAGCAGTTCTTC. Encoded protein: CASSFSGTPNEQFF. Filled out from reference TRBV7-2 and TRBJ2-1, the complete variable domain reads GAGVSQSPSNKVTEKGKDVELRCDPISGHTALYWYRQSLGQGLEFLIYFQGNSAPDKSGLPSDRFSAERTGGSVSTLTIQRTQQEDSAVYLCASSFSGTPNEQFFGPGTRLTVL.

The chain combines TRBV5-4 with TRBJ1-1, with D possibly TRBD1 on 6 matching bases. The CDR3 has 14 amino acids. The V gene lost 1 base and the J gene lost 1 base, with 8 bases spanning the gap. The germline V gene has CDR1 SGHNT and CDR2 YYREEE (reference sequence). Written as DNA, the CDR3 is TGTGCCAGCAGCTTGAGAGGGGGGAACACTGAAGCTTTCTTT. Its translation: CASSLRGGNTEAFF.

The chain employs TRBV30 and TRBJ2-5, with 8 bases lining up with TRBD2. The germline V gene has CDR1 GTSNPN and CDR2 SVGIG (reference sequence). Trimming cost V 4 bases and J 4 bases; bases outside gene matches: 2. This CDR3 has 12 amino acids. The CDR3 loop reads CAWTGGGETQYF. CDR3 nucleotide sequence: TGTGCCTGGACGGGGGGGGGAGAGACCCAGTACTTC.

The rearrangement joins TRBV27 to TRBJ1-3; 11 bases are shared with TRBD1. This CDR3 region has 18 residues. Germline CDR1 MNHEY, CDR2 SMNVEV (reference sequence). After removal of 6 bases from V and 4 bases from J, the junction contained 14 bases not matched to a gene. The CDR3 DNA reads TGTGCCAGCAGCTCTCTTCGGACAGGGGGCGCGGGAGGAAACACCATATATTTT. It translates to CASSSLRTGGAGGNTIYF.

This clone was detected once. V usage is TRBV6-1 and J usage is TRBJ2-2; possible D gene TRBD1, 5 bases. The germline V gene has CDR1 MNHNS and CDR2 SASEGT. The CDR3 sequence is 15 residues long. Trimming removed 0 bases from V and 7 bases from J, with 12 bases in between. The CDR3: CASSEAQGIHGELFF. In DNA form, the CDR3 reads TGTGCCAGCAGTGAAGCGCAGGGTATCCACGGGGAGCTGTTTTTT.

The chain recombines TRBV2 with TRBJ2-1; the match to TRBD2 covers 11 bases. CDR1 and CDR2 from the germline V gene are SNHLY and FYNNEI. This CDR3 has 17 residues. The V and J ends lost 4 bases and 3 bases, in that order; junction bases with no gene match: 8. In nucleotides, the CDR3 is TGTGCCAGCAGTGGGTTAGCGGGAGGGCCGGGCTACAATGAGCAGTTCTTC. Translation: CASSGLAGGPGYNEQFF.

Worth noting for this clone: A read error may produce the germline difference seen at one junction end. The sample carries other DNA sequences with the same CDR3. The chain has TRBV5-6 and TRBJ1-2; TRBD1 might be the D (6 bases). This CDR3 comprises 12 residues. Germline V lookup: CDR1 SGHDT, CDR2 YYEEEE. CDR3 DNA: TGTGCCAGCAGCGAGGGGGACTACGGCTACACCTTC. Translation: CASSEGDYGYTF.